One sample yielded the 14 T cell receptor beta chains listed below, sequenced in a study of T cells in Graves' hyperthyroidism and ophthalmopathy. Amplification targeted TCR beta CDR3 regions from RNA transcripts. Using the HTBI primer set, a first-round RT-PCR was run on the TCR CDR3. One entry per CDR3 protein results from TCRdb running MiXCR on the multiplex PCR reads. The data contain 550,000 to 850,000 distinct CDR3 sequences, roughly a sixth of them singletons. Sequenced sample: blood. All receptors derive from a woman aged 50 to 60 with Graves' hyperthyroidism that later progressed to Graves' ophthalmopathy.

This clonotype was picked up one time. This may arise from a read error, as a much more abundant clone is one base away. The genes are TRBV2 and TRBJ2-3, with 8 bases that match TRBD2. Germline CDR1 and CDR2: SNHLY and FYNNEI. This CDR3 is 12 amino acids long. The J segment lost 5 bases and the V segment lost 6 bases, leaving 1 base of the junction unmatched. The CDR3 protein is CASRAGGDTQYF. In DNA form, the CDR3 reads TGTGCCAGCAGGGCGGGGGGAGATACGCAGTATTTT.

Note on this clonotype: A much larger clone differs from this one at a single base, so this may be a read error. It is likely a read error, because the conserved phenylalanine at the end of the CDR3 is missing. The rearrangement links TRBV3-1 to TRBJ1-5; TRBD1 might be the D (5 bases). The V gene lost 3 bases and the J gene lost 5 bases, with 14 bases spanning the gap. The CDR3 is made up of 15 amino acids. The germline V gene has CDR1 LGHDT and CDR2 YNNKEL (reference sequence). The CDR3 region is CASSQDAMGHQPQHS. The CDR3 DNA follows: TGTGCCAGCAGCCAGGACGCGATGGGACATCAGCCCCAGCATTCT.

The sample holds a few counts of this clonotype. This chain links TRBV4-1 with TRBJ2-7; no firm D call. With 1 base removed from V and 1 base from J, the gap between germline ends came to 17 bases. Looked up from germline, CDR1 is MGHRA and CDR2 is YSYEKL. The length of the CDR3 is 17 residues. The CDR3 DNA follows: TGCGCCAGCAGCCAAGCCGTACGTCAGGTTAGTTCCTACGAGCAGTACTTC. It translates to CASSQAVRQVSSYEQYF.

A word on this clonotype: This likely comes from a read error, as the CDR3 has no conserved phenylalanine or tryptophan at its end. This sequence joins TRBV20-1 and TRBJ1-6; no reliable D call. Germline V gene sequence: CDR1 DFQATT, CDR2 SNEGSKA (reference sequence). The CDR3 spans 11 residues. V was cut by 0 bases and J by 7 bases, with 1 base left in between. The CDR3 region is CSARDNSPLHS. The CDR3, as DNA: TGCAGTGCTAGAGACAATTCACCCCTCCACTCT.

To note about this clonotype: A clone one base away is much larger, so this may be a read error. In DNA, the CDR3 is TGTGCCAGCAGTGACGACAGGGGGCCAGAGACCCAGCACTTC. It translates to CASSDDRGPETQHF. The chain couples TRBV28 to TRBJ2-5; 10 bases align to TRBD1. This CDR3 has 14 amino acids. CDR1 is MDHEN, CDR2 SYDVKM, per germline.

This clonotype has at least ten counts. CDR3 residues: CASSLGGQLFF. CDR3 sequence (DNA): TGCGCCAGCAGCTTGGGGGGCCAACTGTTTTTT. This rearrangement joins TRBV5-1 to TRBJ1-4; TRBD1 is a possible D gene (5 bases). CDR3 size: 11 residues. The germline V gene encodes CDR1 SGHRS and CDR2 YFSETQ. V lost 0 bases and J lost 12, with 6 bases in between.

This chain joins TRBV9 and TRBJ2-1, with 8 bases aligning to TRBD2. V trimming: 4 bases; J trimming: 2 bases; junction bases outside the gene matches: 5. There are 15 residues in the CDR3. Germline CDR1 and CDR2: SGDLS and YYNGEE. CDR3 DNA sequence: TGTGCCAGCAGCACACGGGGGGGAACCTACAATGAGCAGTTCTTC. Encoded protein: CASSTRGGTYNEQFF.

A remark on this clonotype: A much larger clonotype is one base distant, so this may be a read error. The rearrangement links TRBV12-3 or TRBV12-4 to TRBJ1-1, with no clear D. The CDR3 covers 16 residues. With 7 bases removed from V and 0 bases from J, the gap between germline ends came to 18 bases. Written as DNA, the CDR3 is TGTGCCAGCACTTTTTTCCTCAGGAGACTGAACACTGAAGCTTTCTTT. Its translation is CASTFFLRRLNTEAFF.

This chain connects TRBV2 to TRBJ1-6; D is ambiguous. Germline CDR1 SNHLY, CDR2 FYNNEI. The CDR3 sequence is 15 residues long. The V end lost 6 bases, the J end lost 0 bases, and 9 bases lay between the germline ends. CDR3 DNA: TGTGCCAGCAGGGTCAGGAGCTCCTATAATTCACCCCTCCACTTT. It encodes CASRVRSSYNSPLHF.

There are a few counts of this clonotype. V gene TRBV5-4 combines with J gene TRBJ1-6, with a tentative D call TRBD1 (5 bases). Trimming left V 4 bases short and J 9 bases short, with 8 bases between. Per the germline V gene, CDR1 is SGHNT and CDR2 is YYREEE (reference sequence). CDR3 length: 12 amino acids. The CDR3 DNA follows: TGTGCCAGCAGCGGTGGGGGTTCACCCCTCCACTTT. Translated: CASSGGGSPLHF.

This clonotype was seen more than once but under ten times. The chain has TRBV20-1 and TRBJ2-3; D perhaps matches TRBD2 (5 bases). This CDR3 comprises 17 residues. CDR1 is DFQATT and CDR2 is SNEGSKA in the germline V gene (reference sequence). V dropped 4 bases and J dropped 0 bases, with 20 bases sitting between them. CDR3: CSATTWGSGTSTDTQYF. DNA of the CDR3: TGCAGTGCTACCACTTGGGGAAGCGGAACTAGCACAGATACGCAGTATTTT.

The CDR3, as DNA: TGTGCCAGCAGAGGGGCCATCGCCTACGAGCAGTACTTC. It encodes CASRGAIAYEQYF. This chain connects TRBV28 to TRBJ2-7; TRBD1 is a possible D gene (5 bases). The ends were cut back, 6 bases at V and 2 bases at J, with 11 bases in the middle. The CDR3 length is 13 residues. The germline gives CDR1 MDHEN, CDR2 SYDVKM.

This clonotype has ten or more counts. The chain uses TRBV20-1 and TRBJ1-5; D may be TRBD1 (6 bases). The V gene lost 3 bases and the J gene lost 6 bases, with 15 bases spanning the gap. Germline V gives CDR1 DFQATT, CDR2 SNEGSKA (reference sequence). The CDR3 runs to 14 residues. The CDR3 DNA is TGCAGTGCTAGTGGGGACATGTTTGGTCAGCCCCAGCATTTT. Translating it yields CSASGDMFGQPQHF.

This rearrangement joins TRBV6-5 to TRBJ1-2, with 7 bases identical to TRBD1. The germline V gene encodes CDR1 MNHEY and CDR2 SVGAGI. V trimming: 9 bases; J trimming: 4 bases; junction bases outside the gene matches: 8. The length of the CDR3 is 13 residues. The CDR3 DNA reads as TGTGCCAGTCAACTGACAGGGACCTATGGCTACACCTTC. Its protein is CASQLTGTYGYTF.